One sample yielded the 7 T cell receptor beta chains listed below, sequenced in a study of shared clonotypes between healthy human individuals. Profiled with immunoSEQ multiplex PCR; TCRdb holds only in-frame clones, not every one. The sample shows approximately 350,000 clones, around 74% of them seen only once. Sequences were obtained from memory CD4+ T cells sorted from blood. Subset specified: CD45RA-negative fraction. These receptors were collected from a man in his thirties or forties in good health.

The CDR3 DNA sequence: TGCGCCAGCAGCTTGCGTAGCGGGACAACCCGAGGGGTGTACGAGCAGTACTTC. Protein: CASSLRSGTTRGVYEQYF. This chain links TRBV5-1 with TRBJ2-7; 8 positions match TRBD2. Germline V CDR1 and CDR2: SGHRS, YFSETQ. J was trimmed by 4 bases and V by 1 base; bases with no gene match: 16. The length of the CDR3 is 18 residues.

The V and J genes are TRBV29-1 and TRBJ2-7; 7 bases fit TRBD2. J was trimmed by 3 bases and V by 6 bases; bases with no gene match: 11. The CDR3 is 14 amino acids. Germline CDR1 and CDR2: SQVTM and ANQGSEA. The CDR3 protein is CSVLSLAENYEQYF. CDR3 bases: TGCAGCGTCCTTTCGCTAGCGGAGAACTACGAGCAGTACTTC.

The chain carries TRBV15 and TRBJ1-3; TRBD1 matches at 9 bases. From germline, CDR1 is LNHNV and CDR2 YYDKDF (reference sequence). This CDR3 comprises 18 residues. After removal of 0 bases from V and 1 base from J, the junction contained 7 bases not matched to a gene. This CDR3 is CATSRDYGTGLSGNTIYF. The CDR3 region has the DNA TGTGCCACCAGCAGAGATTATGGGACAGGGCTATCTGGAAACACCATATATTTT.

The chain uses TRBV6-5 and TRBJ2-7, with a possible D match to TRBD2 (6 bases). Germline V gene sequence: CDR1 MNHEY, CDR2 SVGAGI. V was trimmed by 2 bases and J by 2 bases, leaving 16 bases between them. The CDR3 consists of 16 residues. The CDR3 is CASSYHARRTTYEQYF. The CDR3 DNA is TGTGCCAGCAGTTACCATGCTCGCCGGACTACCTACGAGCAGTACTTC.

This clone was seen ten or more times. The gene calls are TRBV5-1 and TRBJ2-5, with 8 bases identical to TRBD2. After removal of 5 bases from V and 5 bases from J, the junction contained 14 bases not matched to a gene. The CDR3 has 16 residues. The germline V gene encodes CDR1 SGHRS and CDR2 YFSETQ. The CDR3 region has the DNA TGCGCCAGCAGGGTAGAAGCAGCGGGAGCCAGGGAGACCCAGTACTTC. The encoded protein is CASRVEAAGARETQYF.

The CDR3 DNA is TGTGCCAGCAGCCAGGACAGGGGGGCAAGCAATGAGCAGTTCTTC. Its translation: CASSQDRGASNEQFF. This chain links TRBV11-3 with TRBJ2-1, with 10 nucleotides matching TRBD1. Germline CDR1 is SGHNT and CDR2 is YENEEA. V was clipped by 5 bases and J by 6 bases; unmatched bases: 7. The CDR3 sequence is 15 residues long.

This chain's CDR3 is CASSFLWEGPPGELFF. Written as DNA, the CDR3 is TGTGCCAGCAGCTTTTTGTGGGAGGGCCCTCCCGGGGAGCTGTTTTTT. V is TRBV7-8 and J is TRBJ2-2; 7 positions agree with TRBD2. J gave up 6 bases and V 3 bases, and 10 bases lay outside the gene matches. The CDR3 has 16 amino acids. Germline V gene data show CDR1 as SGHVS and CDR2 as FQNEAQ.